This T cell receptor beta chain stems from a study of blood T cell repertoires in COVID-19. As for this clone: The junction differs from germline at one of its ends, possibly a read error.

Study processing details: Amplification of reference gene primers provided the estimated nucleated cell counts. The assay was immunoSEQ multiplex PCR, and TCRdb's table has in-frame clones only and misses some. The D gene and trimming were derived from the DNA, and the V and J assignments and clone size from that table. The table has fewer than 400,000 clones, 85% seen once; the top ten hold over 1.5%. Sequencing used PBMCs or T cells enriched from blood (not recorded which). This TCR was recovered from a woman aged 25 to 39 who had been exposed to COVID-19.

The DNA for the CDR3 is TGTGCCAGCACCCAAGCAGGGGGCGTCCAAGAGACCCAGTACTTC. This codes for CASTQAGGVQETQYF. V is TRBV3-1 (or the pseudogene TRBV3-2) and J is TRBJ2-5; TRBD1 agrees at 8 bases. Germline-derived CDR1 and CDR2 are LGHDT and YNNKEL (reference sequence). CDR3 length: 15 amino acids.